This T cell receptor beta chain was identified during a study of cytomegalovirus exposure and HLA in healthy donors. For the study at large: A prior analysis found more than 90 million unique TCR beta sequences from 170 million or so T cells. Study-level findings and limits: Among immune exposure information, only CMV serostatus was available. Most sequenced TCRs were rare (though some public TCRs occurred in many donors). A later analysis reportedly identified an Asian-associated ancestry cluster as carrying fewer N-insertions than the roughly 670-donor mean.

As to this clone: Its antigen is not known.

This CDR3 has 15 residues. Trimming took 4 bases from V and 3 from J; bases not matched to a gene: 1. The germline gives CDR1 LGHNA, CDR2 YNFKEQ. The PCR made use of 60 Vbeta and 13 Jbeta primers. Repertoires were generated with immunoSEQ multiplex PCR, while TCRdb's copy carries only in-frame clones and drops some. The sample carries about 25,000 clones, more than 75% recorded once. The chain uses TRBV4-2 and TRBJ2-2; TRBD1 matches at 11 bases. Sequences were obtained from PBMCs. This TCR came from a male donor in good health and CMV-seronegative. The CDR3: CASSPGQGDTGELFF. The CDR3 bases are TGTGCCAGCAGCCCGGGACAGGGGGACACCGGGGAGCTGTTTTTT.